Listed here are 18 T cell receptor beta chains from one sample, sequenced in a study of cytotoxic CD8 clonotypes in ibrutinib-treated CLL. Data came from immunoSEQ multiplex PCR; TCRdb stores just in-frame clones and leaves some out. The repertoire holds approximately 100,000 clones, with approximately 56% as singletons. The specimen comprised PBMCs, sampled after 24 months of ibrutinib treatment. These receptors came from a human donor with chronic lymphocytic leukemia.

This chain uses TRBV30 with TRBJ1-1; no clear D gene. Germline V gives CDR1 GTSNPN, CDR2 SVGIG (reference sequence). The CDR3 is made up of 12 amino acids. V dropped 4 bases and J dropped 6 bases, with 12 bases sitting between them. CDR3 bases: TGTGCCTGGAACATTGTCCAGTCTGAAGCTTTCTTT. This codes for CAWNIVQSEAFF.

This clone occurred once. The chain is built from TRBV5-6 and TRBJ2-3; TRBD1 agrees at 7 bases. This CDR3 spans 18 amino acids. Trimming at V came to 4 bases and at J to 3 bases, leaving 17 bases not matched to a gene. The germline V gene encodes CDR1 SGHDT and CDR2 YYEEEE. The CDR3 sequence: CASSPRDRETWRTDTQYF. The CDR3 nucleotides read TGTGCCAGCAGCCCCCGCGACAGGGAAACTTGGCGGACAGATACGCAGTATTTT.

There are a few counts of this clone. The chain recombines TRBV6-1 with TRBJ1-6; no definite D call. This CDR3 is 13 amino acids long. Trimming took 10 bases from V and 7 from J, leaving 14 bases between them. In germline, CDR1 is MNHNS, CDR2 SASEGT. The CDR3 DNA sequence: TGTGCCATCCAGACTGACGGAAATTCACCCCTCCACTTT. Translating it yields CAIQTDGNSPLHF.

The V and J genes are TRBV5-1 and TRBJ2-3; no clear D. The germline V gene encodes CDR1 SGHRS and CDR2 YFSETQ. CDR3 length: 13 residues. V shed 1 base and J shed 5 bases, with 8 bases lying between them. The CDR3 DNA sequence: TGCGCCAGCAGCTTGCCACCGGTAGATACGCAGTATTTT. Translating gives CASSLPPVDTQYF.

This clone was counted between two and nine times. This chain joins TRBV10-3 and TRBJ2-7; 7 positions agree with TRBD2. CDR1 and CDR2 (germline): ENHRY, SYGVKD. The CDR3 covers 13 residues. V shed 5 bases and J 7 bases; nucleotides not matched to a gene: 8. CDR3 sequence: CAISWDRAGEQYF. Written as DNA, the CDR3 is TGTGCCATCAGTTGGGACCGAGCGGGGGAGCAGTACTTC.

CDR3 DNA sequence: TGCAGCATCCGGGTGGGCCCGGAGACCCAGTACTTC. It is translated as CSIRVGPETQYF. The chain has TRBV29-1 and TRBJ2-5; no clear D gene. The CDR3 totals 12 residues. Germline V gene lookup returns CDR1 SQVTM and CDR2 ANQGSEA. V was clipped by 8 bases and J by 5 bases, with 15 bases between them.

The genes are TRBV29-1 and TRBJ2-1; D gene unclear. V dropped 4 bases and J dropped 0 bases, with 7 bases sitting between them. The CDR3 consists of 13 residues. Germline CDR1 reads SQVTM; CDR2 reads ANQGSEA. The CDR3 region has the DNA TGCAGCGTTGGGCTGGCCTCCTACAATGAGCAGTTCTTC. It translates to CSVGLASYNEQFF.

This clone appeared once. The chain joins TRBV5-6 to TRBJ2-4; 10 bases agree with TRBD2. With V trimmed by 1 base and J by 7 bases, 5 bases remained unmatched. Germline loops: CDR1 SGHDT, CDR2 YYEEEE. The CDR3 covers 15 residues. The CDR3, as DNA: TGTGCCAGCAGCTTGACTAGCGGGGATAGGAACATTCAGTACTTC. Its translation is CASSLTSGDRNIQYF.

This clone occurred a few times. The chain couples TRBV7-2 to TRBJ1-5; 7 nucleotides agree with TRBD1. Trimming cost V 5 bases and J 6 bases; bases outside gene matches: 4. This CDR3 region has 13 residues. Per the germline V gene, CDR1 is SGHTA and CDR2 is FQGNSA. CDR3 amino acids: CASSVTGVQPQHF. The CDR3 region has the DNA TGTGCCAGCAGCGTCACAGGGGTTCAGCCCCAGCATTTT.

The gene calls are TRBV2 and TRBJ2-5; 9 bases map to TRBD1. With 6 bases clipped from V and 4 bases from J, the junction kept 9 bases outside the gene matches. This CDR3 comprises 15 residues. CDR1 SNHLY and CDR2 FYNNEI come from the germline V gene. The CDR3 protein is CASRGGTGILETQYF. DNA for the CDR3: TGTGCCAGCAGAGGAGGGACAGGGATTTTAGAGACCCAGTACTTC.

There are many counts of this clone. The chain uses TRBV30 and TRBJ1-2; D is perhaps TRBD1 (5 bases). This CDR3 is built from 13 residues. The V gene lost 4 bases and the J gene lost 6 bases, with 15 bases spanning the gap. CDR1 is GTSNPN, CDR2 SVGIG, per germline (reference sequence). The CDR3 sequence is CAWTGDGADGYTF. The CDR3 DNA sequence: TGTGCCTGGACCGGAGACGGGGCAGATGGCTACACCTTC.

The rearrangement links TRBV7-9 to TRBJ2-1; D is uncertain. Trimming stripped 5 bases from V and 0 bases from J, with 8 bases between. Per the germline V gene, CDR1 is SEHNR and CDR2 is FQNEAQ (reference sequence). The CDR3 runs 14 residues. The CDR3 reads CASSLQHSYNEQFF. The CDR3 region has the DNA TGTGCCAGCAGCCTCCAGCACTCCTACAATGAGCAGTTCTTC.

V and J are TRBV7-6 and TRBJ2-7; D is unclear. The germline CDR1 and CDR2 sequences are SGHVS and FNYEAQ. With 7 bases removed from V and 0 bases from J, the gap between germline ends came to 4 bases. This CDR3 region has 11 residues. CDR3 protein: CASTSSYEQYF. In nucleotides, the CDR3 is TGTGCCAGCACAAGCTCCTACGAGCAGTACTTC.

This clone was observed a handful of times. V is TRBV2 and J is TRBJ1-1, with D possibly matching TRBD1 (5 bases). The V end lost 5 bases, the J end lost 11 bases, and 18 bases lay between the germline ends. The CDR3 consists of 13 residues. Germline lookup yields CDR1 SNHLY and CDR2 FYNNEI. The CDR3 sequence is CASSKDIAGDAFF. CDR3 DNA: TGTGCCAGCAGTAAGGACATTGCCGGTGATGCTTTCTTT.

The chain uses TRBV5-6 and TRBJ2-3, with D perhaps being TRBD1 or TRBD2 (5 bases each). Trimming cost V 3 bases and J 4 bases, with 18 bases left between them. CDR1 and CDR2 (germline): SGHDT, YYEEEE. The CDR3 has 16 residues. CDR3 in DNA: TGTGCCAGCAGCTCAGAGGGGCGCGTGAACGCAGATACGCAGTATTTT. Its protein is CASSSEGRVNADTQYF.

The chain carries TRBV5-4 and TRBJ1-2; 7 positions match TRBD1. Trimming took 4 bases from V and 4 from J; bases not matched to a gene: 16. Germline V gene sequence: CDR1 SGHNT, CDR2 YYREEE (reference sequence). The CDR3 is made up of 17 amino acids. CDR3 loop: CASSLAGTASSGYGYTF. The CDR3 DNA follows: TGTGCCAGCAGCCTAGCCGGGACAGCCTCATCGGGCTATGGCTACACCTTC.

This clone has only a few counts. This chain connects TRBV27 to TRBJ2-7; 7 nucleotides align to TRBD1. CDR3 length equals 15 residues. With V trimmed by 3 bases and J by 6 bases, 11 bases remained unmatched. Germline assignment: CDR1 MNHEY and CDR2 SMNVEV (reference sequence). The CDR3 region has the DNA TGTGCCAGCAGTTTTGAAACAGGGGACCAAGGCGAGCAGTACTTC. Encoded protein: CASSFETGDQGEQYF.

The rearrangement links TRBV25-1 to TRBJ2-5; no firm D call. CDR1 is MGHDK, CDR2 SYGVNS, per germline. V was shortened by 7 bases and J by 3 bases, with 18 bases between the two germline ends. The CDR3 is 15 amino acids. CDR3 protein: CASNGLGRAEETQYF. DNA of the CDR3: TGTGCCAGCAACGGTCTAGGCCGCGCCGAAGAGACCCAGTACTTC.